This TCR beta chain was profiled in a study of blood T cell repertoires in COVID-19. Across the study: COVID-19 samples collected from the United States, Italy and Spain covered acute and convalescent phases. T cells, B-cell-depleted T cells, or PBMCs supplied cDNA or gDNA.

Here immunoSEQ multiplex PCR was the method, and the copy in TCRdb shows in-frame clones only, minus some. This sample carries around 120,000 clones, more than 60% of them seen once, and the ten largest clones take about 2.7%. Germline V gene data show CDR1 as MNHNS and CDR2 as SASEGT. Trimming at V came to 3 bases and at J to 5 bases, leaving 7 bases not matched to a gene. CDR3 length equals 15 residues. The rearrangement uses TRBV6-1 and TRBJ1-3; 7 bases are a match to TRBD1. The sequenced sample was peripheral blood. This TCR was sampled from a man aged 50 to 60 with acute or convalescent COVID-19. The CDR3, as DNA: TGTGCCAGCAGTGACAGACAGGGCAATAGAAACACCATATATTTT. Translated, it gives CASSDRQGNRNTIYF.